This record looks at one T cell receptor beta chain sequence and its context. The entry originates in a study of technical replicates of blood from several donors. Libraries were prepared by immunoSEQ multiplex PCR; TCRdb keeps only in-frame clonotypes and omits some of them. The sample holds about 89,000 clones, about 94% seen once. V was cut by 2 bases and J by 2 bases, with 13 bases left in between. This CDR3 contains 15 residues. Germline loops: CDR1 LGHNA, CDR2 YNFKEQ. The specimen sequenced was T cells isolated from PBMCs. The source is a human donor in good health. The genes are TRBV4-2 and TRBJ2-7; possibly TRBD2 for D (5 bases). Here the CDR3 reads CASSQISGPAYEQYF. In DNA, the CDR3 is TGTGCCAGCAGCCAAATCAGCGGCCCTGCCTACGAGCAGTACTTC.